This T cell receptor (beta chain) derives from a study of Tregs in tolerant kidney transplant recipients. The nonmyeloablative bone marrow transplants came from related graft donors, with transient mixed chimerism. Thawed PBMCs were FACS-sorted into unstimulated CD4+CD25+CD127- regulatory T cells, CD4+CD25- non-regulatory cells, CD4 and CD8 cells. Assay: immunoSEQ multiplex PCR; the TCRdb copy retains only in-frame clones and omits some. This table holds some 50,000 clones, 89% found once. With regard to this clone: Its antigen is not identified.

Trimming took off 1 base at V and 4 bases at J, with 12 bases between the two ends. The CDR3 extends over 15 amino acids. Germline assignment: CDR1 SNHLY and CDR2 FYNNEI. General observations from the study: Some patients' samples used different primers over time, so nucleotide sequences weren't comparable.

The specimen comprised CD8+ T cells from blood (PBMCs), sampled 12 months after the transplant. V usage is TRBV2 and J usage is TRBJ2-3, with D maybe TRBD2 (6 bases). The sequence derives from a human patient who received a combined kidney and bone marrow transplant. The graft donor may have given rise to some T cells. CDR3: CASSEVEGRSDTQYF. CDR3 sequence (DNA): TGTGCCAGCAGTGAAGTGGAGGGAAGGTCAGATACGCAGTATTTT.